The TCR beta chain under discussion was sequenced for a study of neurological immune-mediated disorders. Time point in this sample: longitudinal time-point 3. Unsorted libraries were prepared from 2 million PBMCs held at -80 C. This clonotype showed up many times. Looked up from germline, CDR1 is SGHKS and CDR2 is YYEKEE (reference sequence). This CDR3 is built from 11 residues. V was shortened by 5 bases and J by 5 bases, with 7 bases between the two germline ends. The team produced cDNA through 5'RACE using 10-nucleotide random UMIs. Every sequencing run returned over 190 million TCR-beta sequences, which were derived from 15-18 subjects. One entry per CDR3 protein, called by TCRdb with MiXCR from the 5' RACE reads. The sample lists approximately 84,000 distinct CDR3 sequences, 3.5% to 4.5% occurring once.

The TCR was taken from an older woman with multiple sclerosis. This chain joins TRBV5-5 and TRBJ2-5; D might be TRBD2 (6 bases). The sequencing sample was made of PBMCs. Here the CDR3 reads CASSGGETQYF. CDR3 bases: TGTGCCAGCAGTGGGGGGGAGACCCAGTACTTC.